This record concerns one T cell receptor (beta chain) sequence. The data are from a study of memory CD4+ T cells and cytomegalovirus serostatus. Single viable CD3+CD4+CD8-CD45RO+ cells were sorted as the memory CD4+ T cells. The CDR3 runs 15 residues. The germline V gene encodes CDR1 MGHDK and CDR2 SYGVNS. Trimming removed 3 bases from V and 2 bases from J; junction bases left unmatched: 4. The repertoire was sequenced with immunoSEQ multiplex PCR; TCRdb's copy has only in-frame clones and lacks some. The table lists tens of thousands of clones, 78% of them singletons. The sequenced sample was memory CD4+ T cells from blood. The genes are TRBV25-1 and TRBJ2-1; 7 bases are shared with TRBD2. The receptor's source is an adult in good health and CMV-seronegative. CDR3 DNA sequence: TGTGCCAGCAGTGACCCGGGGGGTCCCTACAATGAGCAGTTCTTC. This gives the protein CASSDPGGPYNEQFF.